The rows below give T cell receptor beta chains drawn from one sample of a study of a mutant IDH1 vaccine in newly diagnosed glioma. This table comes from immunoSEQ multiplex PCR, and its TCRdb copy is limited to in-frame clones, with some not included. The sample lists about 54,000 clones; 80% to 90% were seen once. The sequenced sample was PBMCs, obtained from a glioma patient treated with radiotherapy, temozolomide or both. The receptors originated from a young man with glioma. Both conserved end residues are trimmed from each CDR3.

V	J	CDR3
TRBV7-9	TRBJ1-1	ASSSRGGNRKMNTEAF
TRBV4-1	TRBJ2-5	ASSFSQQETQY
TRBV5-1	TRBJ1-1	ASSFPGSSTNTEAF
TRBV4-1	TRBJ1-2	ASSQGTVGHYYGYT
TRBV4-3	TRBJ2-1	ASSQHEGFQQF
TRBV7-9	TRBJ2-5	ASSLATTLTQY
TRBV5-1	TRBJ2-7	ASRKTGYEQY
TRBV6-5	TRBJ1-2	ASSYRAHYGYT
TRBV7-8	TRBJ1-5	ASSLRDQPQH
TRBV29-1	TRBJ2-1	SVASAGAYNEQF
TRBV6-6	TRBJ2-7	ASSYSTGGYEQY
TRBV4-2	TRBJ1-5	ASSSYNQPQH
TRBV7-8	TRBJ1-1	ASSFWGSGTTEAF
TRBV5-1	TRBJ2-7	ASRSGQAIVYEQY
TRBV4-1	TRBJ2-3	ASSQVGGRRKSTDTQY
TRBV5-6	TRBJ2-7	ASTGDPSSYEQY
TRBV7-2	TRBJ1-2	ASSSQQGIANYGYT
TRBV7-2	TRBJ2-7	ASSSIRYEQY
TRBV14	TRBJ1-2	ASSQTGQTRRYT
TRBV7-2	TRBJ2-5	ASSTSGGVTQY
TRBV6-5	TRBJ1-1	ASSQATSGEAF
TRBV4-3	TRBJ1-2	ASSQQQGAGYGYT
TRBV29-1	TRBJ1-2	SVADGYYGYT
TRBV5-4	TRBJ2-6	ASSSRDRVPGANVLT
TRBV4-3	TRBJ1-2	ASSLRTGDGYT
TRBV5-1	TRBJ1-2	ASSLGTGDYGYT
TRBV19	TRBJ2-5	ASSIWGQETQY
TRBV27	TRBJ2-1	ASSFPPPAMNEQF
TRBV5-1	TRBJ2-3	ASSFTVGADTQY
TRBV30	TRBJ1-2	AWSVGYGYT
TRBV7-2	TRBJ2-2	ASSSPGDGELF